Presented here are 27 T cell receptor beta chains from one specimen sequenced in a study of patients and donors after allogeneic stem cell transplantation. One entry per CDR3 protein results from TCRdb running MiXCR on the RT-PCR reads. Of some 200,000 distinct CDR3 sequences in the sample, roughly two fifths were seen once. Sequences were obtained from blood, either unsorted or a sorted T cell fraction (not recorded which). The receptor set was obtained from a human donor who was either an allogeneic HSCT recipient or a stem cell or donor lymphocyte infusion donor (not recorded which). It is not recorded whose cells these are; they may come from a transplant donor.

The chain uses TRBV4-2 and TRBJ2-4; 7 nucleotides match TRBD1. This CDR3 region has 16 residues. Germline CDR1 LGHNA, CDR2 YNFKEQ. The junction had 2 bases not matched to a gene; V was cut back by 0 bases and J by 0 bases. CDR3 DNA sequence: TGTGCCAGCAGCCAAGACAGGGGGACAGCCAAAAACATTCAGTACTTC. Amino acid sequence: CASSQDRGTAKNIQYF.

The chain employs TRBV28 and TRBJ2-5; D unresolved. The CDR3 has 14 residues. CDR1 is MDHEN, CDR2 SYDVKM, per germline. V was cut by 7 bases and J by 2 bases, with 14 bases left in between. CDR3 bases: TGTGCCAGCACCCCGGTGGGGTTACAAGAGACCCAGTACTTC. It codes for CASTPVGLQETQYF.

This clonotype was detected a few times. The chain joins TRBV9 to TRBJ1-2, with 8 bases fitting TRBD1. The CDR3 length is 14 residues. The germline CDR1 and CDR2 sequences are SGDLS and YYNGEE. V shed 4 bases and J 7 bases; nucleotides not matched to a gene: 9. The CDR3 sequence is CASSPPGQGSGYTF. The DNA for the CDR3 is TGTGCCAGCAGCCCACCAGGACAGGGTAGTGGCTACACCTTC.

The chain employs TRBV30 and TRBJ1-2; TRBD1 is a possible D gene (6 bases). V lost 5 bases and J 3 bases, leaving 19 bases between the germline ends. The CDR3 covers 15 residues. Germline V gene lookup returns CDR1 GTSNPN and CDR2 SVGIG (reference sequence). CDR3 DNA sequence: TGTGCCTGGGCCCCTTTGATTCGACAGGACTATGGCTACACCTTC. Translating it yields CAWAPLIRQDYGYTF.

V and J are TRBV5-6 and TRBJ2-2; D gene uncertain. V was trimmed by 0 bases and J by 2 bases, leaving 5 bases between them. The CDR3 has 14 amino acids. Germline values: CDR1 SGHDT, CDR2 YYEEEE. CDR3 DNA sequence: TGTGCCAGCAGCTTGGGGCATAACACCGGGGAGCTGTTTTTT. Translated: CASSLGHNTGELFF.

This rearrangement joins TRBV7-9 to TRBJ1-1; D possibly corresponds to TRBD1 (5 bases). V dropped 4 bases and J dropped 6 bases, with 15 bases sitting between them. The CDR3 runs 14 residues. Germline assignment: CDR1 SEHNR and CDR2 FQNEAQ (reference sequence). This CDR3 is CASSSGTYAPEAFF. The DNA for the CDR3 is TGTGCCAGCAGCTCGGGGACTTACGCCCCTGAAGCTTTCTTT.

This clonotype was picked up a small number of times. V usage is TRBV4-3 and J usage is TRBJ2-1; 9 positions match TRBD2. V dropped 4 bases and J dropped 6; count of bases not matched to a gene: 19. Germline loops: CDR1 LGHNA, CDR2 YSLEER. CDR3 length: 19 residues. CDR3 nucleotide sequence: TGCGCCAGCAGCCCTCCTGTAACGTCGGGACTAGCTCGATTCAATGAGCAGTTCTTC. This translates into CASSPPVTSGLARFNEQFF.

CDR3 coding DNA: TGTGCTAGTGGAGCCTGGTCACTTAATTCACCCCTCCACTTT. It is translated as CASGAWSLNSPLHF. The genes are TRBV12-5 and TRBJ1-6; D gene uncertain. V lost 6 bases to trimming and J lost 6 bases, with 12 bases between them. Per germline, CDR1 LGHNT and CDR2 FRNRAP. This CDR3 has 14 amino acids.

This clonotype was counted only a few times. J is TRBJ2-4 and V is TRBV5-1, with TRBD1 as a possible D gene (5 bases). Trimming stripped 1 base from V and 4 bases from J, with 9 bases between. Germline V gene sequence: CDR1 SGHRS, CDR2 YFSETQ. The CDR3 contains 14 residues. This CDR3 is CASSLRAGKNIQYF. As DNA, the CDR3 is TGCGCCAGCAGCTTGAGGGCAGGGAAAAACATTCAGTACTTC.

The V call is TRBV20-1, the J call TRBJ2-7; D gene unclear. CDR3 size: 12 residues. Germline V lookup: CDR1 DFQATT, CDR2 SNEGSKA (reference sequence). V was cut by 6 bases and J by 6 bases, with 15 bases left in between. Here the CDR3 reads CSADITGLEQYF. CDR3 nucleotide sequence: TGCAGTGCCGATATTACCGGCCTCGAGCAGTACTTC.

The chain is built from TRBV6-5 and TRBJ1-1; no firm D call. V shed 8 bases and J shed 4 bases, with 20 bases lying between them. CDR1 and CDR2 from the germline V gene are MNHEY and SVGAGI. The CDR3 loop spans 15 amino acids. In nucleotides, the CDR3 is TGTGCCAGCTGTCCGGAGCCGGTGATGGGCACTGAAGCTTTCTTT. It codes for CASCPEPVMGTEAFF.

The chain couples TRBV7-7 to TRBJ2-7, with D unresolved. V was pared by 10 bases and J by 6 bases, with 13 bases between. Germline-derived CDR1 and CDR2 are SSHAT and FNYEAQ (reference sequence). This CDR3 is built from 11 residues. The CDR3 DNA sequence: TGTGCCATCCGGCAGCACTCCGAGCAGTACTTC. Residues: CAIRQHSEQYF.

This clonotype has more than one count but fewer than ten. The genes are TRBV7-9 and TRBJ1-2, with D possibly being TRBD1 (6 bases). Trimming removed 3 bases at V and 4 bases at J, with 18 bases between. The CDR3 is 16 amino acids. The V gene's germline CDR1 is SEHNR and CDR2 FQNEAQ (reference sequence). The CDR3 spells CASSLGGGAQGYGYTF. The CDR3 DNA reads TGTGCCAGCAGCTTGGGCGGGGGGGCACAAGGCTATGGCTACACCTTC.

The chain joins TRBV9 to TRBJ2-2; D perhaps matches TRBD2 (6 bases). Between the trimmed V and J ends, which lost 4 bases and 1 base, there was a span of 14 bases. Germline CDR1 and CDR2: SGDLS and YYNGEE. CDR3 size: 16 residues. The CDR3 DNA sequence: TGTGCCAGCAGCCCCCGAGGAGCGGGGAACACCGGGGAGCTGTTTTTT. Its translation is CASSPRGAGNTGELFF.

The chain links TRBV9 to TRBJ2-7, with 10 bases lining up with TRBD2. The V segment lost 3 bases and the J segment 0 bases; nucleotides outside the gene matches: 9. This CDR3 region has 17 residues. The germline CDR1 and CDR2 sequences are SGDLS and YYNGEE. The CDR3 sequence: CASSADPGTSDSYEQYF. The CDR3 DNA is TGTGCCAGCAGCGCAGACCCCGGGACTAGCGACTCCTACGAGCAGTACTTC.

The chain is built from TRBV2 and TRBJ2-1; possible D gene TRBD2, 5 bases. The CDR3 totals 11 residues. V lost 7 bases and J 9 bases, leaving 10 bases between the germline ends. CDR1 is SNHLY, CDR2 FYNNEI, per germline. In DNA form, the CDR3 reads TGTGCCAGCACCGACCGGGGTGAGCAGTTCTTC. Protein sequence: CASTDRGEQFF.

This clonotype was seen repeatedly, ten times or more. The DNA for the CDR3 is TGCAGCGTTTATAGGGAGCTAGGGGACATTCAGTACTTC. Translating it yields CSVYRELGDIQYF. This sequence joins TRBV29-1 and TRBJ2-4; D might be TRBD1 or TRBD2, each matching 5 bases. V was pared by 5 bases and J by 8 bases, with 16 bases between. The germline V gene encodes CDR1 SQVTM and CDR2 ANQGSEA. This CDR3 contains 13 residues.

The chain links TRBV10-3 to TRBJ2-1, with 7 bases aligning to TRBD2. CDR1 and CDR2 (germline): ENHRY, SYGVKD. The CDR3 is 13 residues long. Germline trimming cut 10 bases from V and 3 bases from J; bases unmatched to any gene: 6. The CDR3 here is CATAGLGYNEQFF. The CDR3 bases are TGTGCCACCGCCGGACTAGGCTACAATGAGCAGTTCTTC.

In DNA form, the CDR3 reads TGCGCCAGCAGAGGCATAGGGAGTGAGCAGTTCTTC. Its protein is CASRGIGSEQFF. This chain uses TRBV5-1 with TRBJ2-1; TRBD2 is a possible D gene (5 bases). The length of the CDR3 is 12 residues. Germline V gene lookup returns CDR1 SGHRS and CDR2 YFSETQ. Trimming left V 5 bases short and J 9 bases short, with 12 bases between. The full variable domain, with the rest looked up from reference TRBV5-1 and TRBJ2-1, is KAGVTQTPRYLIKTRGQQVTLSCSPISGHRSVSWYQQTPGQGLQFLFEYFSETQRNKGNFPGRFSGRQFSNSRSEMNVSTLELGDSALYLCASRGIGSEQFFGPGTRLTVL.

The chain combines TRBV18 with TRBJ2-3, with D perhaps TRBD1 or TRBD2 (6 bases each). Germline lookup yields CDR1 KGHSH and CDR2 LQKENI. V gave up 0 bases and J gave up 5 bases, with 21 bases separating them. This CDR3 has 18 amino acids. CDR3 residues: CASSPPSLGGPGVDTQYF. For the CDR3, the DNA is TGTGCCAGCTCACCACCGTCATTAGGGGGGCCCGGAGTAGATACGCAGTATTTT.

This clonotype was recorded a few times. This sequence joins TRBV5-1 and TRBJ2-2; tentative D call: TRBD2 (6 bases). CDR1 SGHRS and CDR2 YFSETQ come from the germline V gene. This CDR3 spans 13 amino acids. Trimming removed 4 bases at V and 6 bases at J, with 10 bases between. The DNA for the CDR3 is TGCGCCAGCAGCCCACGACTAGCCGGGGAGCTGTTTTTT. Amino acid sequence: CASSPRLAGELFF.

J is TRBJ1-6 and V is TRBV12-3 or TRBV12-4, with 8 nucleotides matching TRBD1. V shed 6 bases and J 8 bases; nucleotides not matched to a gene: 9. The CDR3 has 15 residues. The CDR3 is CASSDVDRGYSPLHF. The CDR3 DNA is TGTGCCAGCAGCGACGTAGACAGGGGTTATTCACCCCTCCACTTT.

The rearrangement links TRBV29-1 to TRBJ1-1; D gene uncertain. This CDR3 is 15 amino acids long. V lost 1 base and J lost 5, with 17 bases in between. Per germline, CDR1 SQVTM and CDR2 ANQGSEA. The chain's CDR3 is CSVEAVPSVMTEAFF. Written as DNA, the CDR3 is TGCAGCGTTGAAGCGGTTCCCAGCGTTATGACTGAAGCTTTCTTT.

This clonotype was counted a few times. CDR3 sequence (DNA): TGCGCCAGCAGCTCCGGACTAGCGGGAGTAGTAGATACGCAGTATTTT. Amino acids: CASSSGLAGVVDTQYF. The chain carries TRBV5-1 and TRBJ2-3; 13 bases match TRBD2. Germline CDR1 SGHRS, CDR2 YFSETQ. V was clipped by 3 bases and J by 5 bases; unmatched bases: 6. This CDR3 is built from 16 residues. Filled out from reference TRBV5-1 and TRBJ2-3, the complete variable domain reads KAGVTQTPRYLIKTRGQQVTLSCSPISGHRSVSWYQQTPGQGLQFLFEYFSETQRNKGNFPGRFSGRQFSNSRSEMNVSTLELGDSALYLCASSSGLAGVVDTQYFGPGTRLTVL.

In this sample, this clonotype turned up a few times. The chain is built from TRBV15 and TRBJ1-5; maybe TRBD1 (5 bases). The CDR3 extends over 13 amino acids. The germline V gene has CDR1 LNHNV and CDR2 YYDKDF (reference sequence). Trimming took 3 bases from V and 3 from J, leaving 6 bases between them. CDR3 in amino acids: CATSRGVNQPQHF. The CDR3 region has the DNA TGTGCCACCAGCAGGGGGGTCAATCAGCCCCAGCATTTT.

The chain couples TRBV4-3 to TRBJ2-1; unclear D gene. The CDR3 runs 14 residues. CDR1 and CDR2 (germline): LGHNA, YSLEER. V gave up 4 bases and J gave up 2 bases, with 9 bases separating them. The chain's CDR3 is CASSRPGAYNEQFF. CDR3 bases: TGCGCCAGCAGCCGACCTGGGGCCTACAATGAGCAGTTCTTC.

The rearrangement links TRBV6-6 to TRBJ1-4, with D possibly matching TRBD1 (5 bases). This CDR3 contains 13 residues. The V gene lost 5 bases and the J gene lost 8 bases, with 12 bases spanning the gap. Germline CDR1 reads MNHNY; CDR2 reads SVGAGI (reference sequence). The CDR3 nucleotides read TGTGCCAGCAGTAAGGACTGGGGCGAAAAACTGTTTTTT. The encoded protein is CASSKDWGEKLFF.